Listed here are 12 T cell receptor beta chains from one sample, sequenced in a study of Graves' ophthalmopathy and Graves' hyperthyroidism. RNA served as the template for amplifying TCR beta CDR3 regions. An opening RT-PCR round employed HTBI primers and preceded a second-round multiplex PCR. TCRdb analysed the multiplex PCR reads with MiXCR anew, one entry per CDR3 protein. The table includes approximately 210,000 distinct CDR3 sequences, roughly 27% detected once. Sequenced sample: peripheral blood. Receptors were obtained from a man in his fifties or sixties with Graves' ophthalmopathy.

Turning to this clonotype: One junction end disagrees with the germline gene, perhaps due to a read error. The chain employs TRBV10-3 and TRBJ2-7, with a tentative D call TRBD2 (6 bases). Germline V gene data show CDR1 as ENHRY and CDR2 as SYGVKD. The CDR3 length is 20 residues. The CDR3 DNA sequence: TGTGCCATCCCCCAAGAGGGGCGGCTGTCCCTAGCGTCGGACACCGGGGAGCTGTACTTC. Its translation is CAIPQEGRLSLASDTGELYF.

The chain carries TRBV6-2 or TRBV6-3 and TRBJ2-2; possibly TRBD2 for D (5 bases). This CDR3 contains 15 residues. V lost 5 bases and J lost 6, with 16 bases in between. CDR1 and CDR2 (germline): MNHEY, SVGEGT. CDR3 bases: TGTGCCAGCAGTGACCTTCTAGCCCCAGCCGGGGAGCTGTTTTTT. It specifies CASSDLLAPAGELFF.

This clonotype was detected ten times or more. The chain carries TRBV6-6 and TRBJ1-1; the D gene is possibly TRBD1 (5 bases). In germline, CDR1 is MNHNY, CDR2 SVGAGI (reference sequence). V shed 0 bases and J shed 10 bases, with 12 bases lying between them. The CDR3 contains 13 residues. The CDR3 protein is CASSYSAGRGAFF. For the CDR3, the DNA is TGTGCCAGCAGTTACTCGGCAGGGCGCGGAGCTTTCTTT.

This clonotype showed up many times. The chain has TRBV12-3 or TRBV12-4 and TRBJ2-7; D remains ambiguous. The CDR3 extends over 13 amino acids. The germline V and J ends were trimmed by 5 bases and 0 bases, with 8 bases remaining between them. The CDR3 reads CASSPGPSYEQYF. CDR3 bases: TGTGCCAGCAGTCCAGGTCCCTCCTACGAGCAGTACTTC.

This clonotype was detected many times. J is TRBJ2-2 and V is TRBV28, with a weak D call TRBD1 (6 bases). The CDR3 runs 15 residues. The V end was cut by 2 bases, the J end by 1 base, with 8 bases between. Germline V gene sequence: CDR1 MDHEN, CDR2 SYDVKM. The CDR3 sequence: CASSLRQENTGELFF. The DNA for the CDR3 is TGTGCCAGCAGTTTACGACAGGAGAACACCGGGGAGCTGTTTTTT.

This clonotype was found many times. The chain employs TRBV20-1 and TRBJ2-7, with 9 bases aligning to TRBD2. V lost 5 bases to trimming and J lost 0 bases; unmatched junction nucleotides: 8. Germline CDR1 is DFQATT and CDR2 is SNEGSKA (reference sequence). This CDR3 is built from 15 residues. The CDR3 spells CSAWSSGSSSYEQYF. The CDR3 nucleotides read TGCAGTGCTTGGAGTAGCGGGAGTTCCTCCTACGAGCAGTACTTC.

The table lists this clonotype with a few counts. A much larger clone is a single base away; this may be a read error. The chain has TRBV20-1 and TRBJ1-5, with D possibly being TRBD1 (5 bases). V gave up 2 bases and J gave up 2 bases, with 13 bases separating them. The CDR3 is 15 amino acids. Germline V gene data show CDR1 as DFQATT and CDR2 as SNEGSKA (reference sequence). CDR3 loop: CSARSTSGGNQPQHF. CDR3 bases: TGCAGTGCTAGATCTACCTCGGGGGGCAATCAGCCCCAGCATTTT.

This clonotype appeared many times. The chain recombines TRBV7-2 with TRBJ1-5; tentative D call: TRBD1 (6 bases). CDR1 SGHTA and CDR2 FQGNSA come from the germline V gene. V shed 0 bases and J shed 6 bases, with 18 bases lying between them. This CDR3 has 17 amino acids. The CDR3 DNA follows: TGTGCCAGCAGCTTAGCCATCGGACAGTCCCTTCGTCAGCCCCAGCATTTT. This gives the protein CASSLAIGQSLRQPQHF.

The chain is built from TRBV19 and TRBJ1-1, with D unclear. Germline V gene lookup returns CDR1 LNHDA and CDR2 SQIVND (reference sequence). The V and J ends lost 6 bases and 1 base respectively, with 9 bases between them. The CDR3 consists of 13 residues. The CDR3 loop reads CASSWIKNTEAFF. For the CDR3, the DNA is TGTGCCAGTAGCTGGATCAAGAACACTGAAGCTTTCTTT.

The J gene is TRBJ2-7, the V gene TRBV6-1; 12 nucleotides agree with TRBD2. Germline V lookup: CDR1 MNHNS, CDR2 SASEGT. The CDR3 length is 18 residues. With 0 bases clipped from V and 5 bases from J, the junction kept 11 bases outside the gene matches. CDR3 DNA: TGTGCCAGCAGTGAAGCAGCGCTAGCGGGAGGGTCGGACGACGAGCAGTACTTC. Translation: CASSEAALAGGSDDEQYF.

This clonotype has at least ten counts. The chain uses TRBV7-2 and TRBJ2-7; D remains ambiguous. V gave up 5 bases and J gave up 0 bases, with 11 bases separating them. Germline V CDR1 and CDR2: SGHTA, FQGNSA. This CDR3 is built from 14 residues. The CDR3 DNA reads TGTGCCAGCAGCCTGCAACGCAACTCCTACGAGCAGTACTTC. It specifies CASSLQRNSYEQYF.

The chain has TRBV11-2 and TRBJ2-7, with D tentatively TRBD2 (6 bases). V was trimmed by 4 bases and J by 7 bases, leaving 14 bases between them. Germline V CDR1 and CDR2: SGHAT, FQNNGV. CDR3 length: 13 residues. The DNA of the CDR3 is TGTGCCAGCAGCTACGGGGACTGGGTGGAGCAGTACTTC. Protein product: CASSYGDWVEQYF. Variable domain in full (rest from reference TRBV11-2 and TRBJ2-7): EAGVAQSPRYKIIEKRQSVAFWCNPISGHATLYWYQQILGQGPKLLIQFQNNGVVDDSQLPKDRFSAERLKGVDSTLKIQPAKLEDSAVYLCASSYGDWVEQYFGPGTRLTVT.